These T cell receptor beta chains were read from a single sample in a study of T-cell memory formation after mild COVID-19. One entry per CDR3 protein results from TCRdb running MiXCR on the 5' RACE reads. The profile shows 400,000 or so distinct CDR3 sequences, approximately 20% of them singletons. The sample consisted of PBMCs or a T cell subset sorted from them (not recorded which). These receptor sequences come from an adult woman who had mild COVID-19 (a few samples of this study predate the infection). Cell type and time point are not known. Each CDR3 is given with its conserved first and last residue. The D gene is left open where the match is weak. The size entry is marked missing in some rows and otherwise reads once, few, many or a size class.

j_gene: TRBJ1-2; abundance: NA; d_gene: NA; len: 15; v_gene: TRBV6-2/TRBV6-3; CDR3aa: CASSYTPGPSYGYTF; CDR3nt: TGTGCCAGCAGCTATACGCCGGGGCCAAGTTATGGATACACCTTC
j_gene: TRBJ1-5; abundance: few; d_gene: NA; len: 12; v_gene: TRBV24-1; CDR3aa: CATSFGGQPQHF; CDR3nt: TGTGCCACCAGTTTCGGTGGCCAGCCCCAGCATTTT
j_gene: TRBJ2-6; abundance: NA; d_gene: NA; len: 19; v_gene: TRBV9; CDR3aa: CASSPHDSSITSGANVLTF; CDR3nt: TGTGCCAGCTCACCCCATGACAGCTCTATTACCTCTGGGGCCAACGTCCTGACTTTC
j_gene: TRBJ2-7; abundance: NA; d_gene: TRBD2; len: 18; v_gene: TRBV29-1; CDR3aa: CSVDFVGLAGESSYEQYF; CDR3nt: TGCAGCGTTGATTTCGTTGGGCTAGCGGGAGAGAGCTCCTACGAGCAGTACTTC
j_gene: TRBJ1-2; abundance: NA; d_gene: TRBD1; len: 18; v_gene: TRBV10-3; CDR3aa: CAISAGFGDSDLNYGYTF; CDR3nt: TGTGCCATCAGTGCCGGATTCGGGGACAGCGATCTCAACTATGGCTACACCTTC
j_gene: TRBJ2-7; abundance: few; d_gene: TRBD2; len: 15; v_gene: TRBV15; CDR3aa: CATSRLAGDQYEQYF; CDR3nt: TGTGCCACCAGCAGATTAGCGGGGGACCAATACGAGCAGTACTTC
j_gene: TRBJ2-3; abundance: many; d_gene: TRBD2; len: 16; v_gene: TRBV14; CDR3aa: CASSSGLAGVTDTQYF; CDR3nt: TGTGCCAGCAGCTCCGGACTAGCGGGGGTCACAGATACGCAGTATTTT
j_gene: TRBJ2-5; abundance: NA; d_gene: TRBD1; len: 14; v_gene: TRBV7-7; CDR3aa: CASSVRTGQETQYF; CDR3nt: TGTGCCAGCAGCGTAAGGACAGGTCAAGAGACCCAGTACTTC
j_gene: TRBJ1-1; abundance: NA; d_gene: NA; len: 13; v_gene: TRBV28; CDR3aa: CASSPPDETGAFF; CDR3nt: TGTGCCAGCAGTCCGCCTGATGAGACGGGGGCTTTCTTT
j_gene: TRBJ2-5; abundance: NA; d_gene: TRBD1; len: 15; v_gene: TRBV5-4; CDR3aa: CASSSGTGFSETQYF; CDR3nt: TGTGCCAGCAGTTCCGGGACAGGGTTTTCGGAGACCCAGTACTTC
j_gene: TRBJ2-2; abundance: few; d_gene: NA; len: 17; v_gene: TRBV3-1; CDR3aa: CASSQGSYGGFTGELFF; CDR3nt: TGTGCCAGCAGCCAAGGGTCCTATGGAGGGTTCACCGGGGAGCTGTTTTTT
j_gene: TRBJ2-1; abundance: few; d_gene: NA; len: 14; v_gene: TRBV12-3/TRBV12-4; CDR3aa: CASSLSRTYNEQFF; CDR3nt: TGTGCCAGCAGTTTAAGTCGGACCTACAATGAGCAGTTCTTC
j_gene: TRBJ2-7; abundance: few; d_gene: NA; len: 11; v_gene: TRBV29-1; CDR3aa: CSVETDYEQYF; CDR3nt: TGCAGCGTTGAAACCGACTACGAGCAGTACTTC
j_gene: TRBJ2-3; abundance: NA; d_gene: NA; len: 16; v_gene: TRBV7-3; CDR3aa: CASSLSSAGITDTQYF; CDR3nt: TGTGCCAGCAGCTTAAGTTCTGCCGGGATCACAGATACGCAGTATTTT
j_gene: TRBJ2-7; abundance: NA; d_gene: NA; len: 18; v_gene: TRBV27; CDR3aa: CASKGFVSSRGLVGEQYF; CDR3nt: TGTGCCAGCAAGGGCTTTGTTAGTTCCCGCGGACTGGTTGGCGAGCAGTACTTC
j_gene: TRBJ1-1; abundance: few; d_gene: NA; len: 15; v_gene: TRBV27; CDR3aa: CASSYVWGEGTEAFF; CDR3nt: TGTGCCAGCAGTTACGTGTGGGGGGAGGGTACTGAAGCTTTCTTT
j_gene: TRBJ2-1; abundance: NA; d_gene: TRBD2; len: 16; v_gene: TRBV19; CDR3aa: CASSPFLAGSFNEQFF; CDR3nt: TGTGCCAGTAGTCCTTTCCTAGCGGGAAGTTTCAATGAGCAGTTCTTC
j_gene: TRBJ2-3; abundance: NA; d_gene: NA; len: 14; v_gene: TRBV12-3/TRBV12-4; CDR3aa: CASSFWRAKDTQYF; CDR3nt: TGTGCCAGCAGTTTTTGGAGGGCCAAAGATACGCAGTATTTT
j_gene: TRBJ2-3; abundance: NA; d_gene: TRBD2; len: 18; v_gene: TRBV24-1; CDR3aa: CATSDPGTSGGSTDTQYF; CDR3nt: TGTGCCACCAGTGATCCCGGGACTAGCGGGGGAAGCACAGATACGCAGTATTTT
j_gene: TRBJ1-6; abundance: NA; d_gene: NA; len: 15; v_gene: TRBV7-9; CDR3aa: CASSLLLQGGSPLHF; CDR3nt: TGTGCCAGCAGCTTACTTTTACAGGGTGGCTCACCCCTCCACTTT
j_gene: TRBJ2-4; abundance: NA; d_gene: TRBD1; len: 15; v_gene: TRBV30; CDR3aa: CAWTSNGDRLNIQYF; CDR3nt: TGTGCCTGGACGAGCAACGGGGACAGGCTAAACATTCAGTACTTC
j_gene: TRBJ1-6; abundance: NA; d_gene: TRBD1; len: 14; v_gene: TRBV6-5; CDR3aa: CASRRDRGNSPLHF; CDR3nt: TGTGCCAGCAGAAGAGACAGGGGTAATTCACCCCTCCACTTT
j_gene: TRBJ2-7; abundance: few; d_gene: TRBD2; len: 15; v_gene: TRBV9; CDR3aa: CASSALAGPSYEQYF; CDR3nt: TGTGCCAGCAGCGCACTAGCGGGACCCTCCTACGAGCAGTACTTC
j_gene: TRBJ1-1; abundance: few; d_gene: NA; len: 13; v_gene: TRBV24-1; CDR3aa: CATSDFKGLEAFF; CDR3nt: TGTGCCACCAGTGATTTTAAAGGATTAGAAGCTTTCTTT
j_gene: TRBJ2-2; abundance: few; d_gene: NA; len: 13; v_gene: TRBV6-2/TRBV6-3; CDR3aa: CASRRPDGGELFF; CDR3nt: TGTGCCAGCAGACGCCCCGACGGGGGGGAGCTGTTTTTT
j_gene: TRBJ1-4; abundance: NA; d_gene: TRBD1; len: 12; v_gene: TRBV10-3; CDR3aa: CAISEPDRGLFF; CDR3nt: TGTGCCATCAGTGAACCGGACAGGGGATTGTTTTTT
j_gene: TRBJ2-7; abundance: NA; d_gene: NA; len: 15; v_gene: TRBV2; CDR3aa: CATTSEQGPGYEQYF; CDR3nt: TGTGCCACTACCTCTGAACAGGGCCCAGGCTACGAGCAGTACTTC
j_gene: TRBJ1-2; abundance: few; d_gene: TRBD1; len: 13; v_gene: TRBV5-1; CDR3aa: CASSLEQGSGYTF; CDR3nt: TGCGCCAGCAGCTTGGAACAGGGGAGCGGCTACACCTTC
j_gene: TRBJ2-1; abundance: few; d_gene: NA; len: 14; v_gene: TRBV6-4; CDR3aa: CASSLIFDSPEQFF; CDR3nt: TGTGCCAGCAGCTTGATCTTCGATTCTCCTGAGCAGTTCTTC
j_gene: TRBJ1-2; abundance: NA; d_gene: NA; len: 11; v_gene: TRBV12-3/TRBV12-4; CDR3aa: CASSSGSSYTF; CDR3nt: TGTGCCAGCAGTTCCGGCAGTAGCTACACCTTC
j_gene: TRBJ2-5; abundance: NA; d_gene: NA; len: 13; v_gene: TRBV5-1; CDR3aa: CASSPNGQTPQYF; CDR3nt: TGCGCCAGCAGCCCAAACGGACAGACACCCCAGTACTTC
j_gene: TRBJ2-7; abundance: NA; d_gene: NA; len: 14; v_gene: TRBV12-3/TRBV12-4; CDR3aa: CASSPEISDYEQYF; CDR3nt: TGTGCCAGCAGCCCCGAGATTAGCGACTACGAGCAGTACTTC
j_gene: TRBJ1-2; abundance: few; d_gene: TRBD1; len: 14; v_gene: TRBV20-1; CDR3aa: CSAGRQGARGGYTF; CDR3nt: TGCAGTGCTGGCCGCCAGGGGGCTAGGGGTGGCTACACCTTC
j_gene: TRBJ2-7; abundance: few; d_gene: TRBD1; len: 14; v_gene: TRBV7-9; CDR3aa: CASSFPGQNYEQYF; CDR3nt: TGTGCCAGCAGCTTCCCGGGACAGAACTACGAGCAGTACTTC
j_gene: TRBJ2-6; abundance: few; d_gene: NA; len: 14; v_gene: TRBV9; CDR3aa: CASSVNTGANVLTF; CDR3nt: TGTGCCAGCAGCGTAAACACTGGGGCCAACGTCCTGACTTTC
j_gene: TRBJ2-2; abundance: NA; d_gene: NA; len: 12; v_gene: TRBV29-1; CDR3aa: CSGIGDPGELFF; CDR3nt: TGCAGCGGAATAGGGGACCCCGGGGAGCTGTTTTTT
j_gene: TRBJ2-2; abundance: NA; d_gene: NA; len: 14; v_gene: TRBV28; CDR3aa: CASSLQGLDGELFF; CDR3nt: TGTGCCAGCAGTCTCCAAGGGCTTGACGGGGAGCTGTTTTTT
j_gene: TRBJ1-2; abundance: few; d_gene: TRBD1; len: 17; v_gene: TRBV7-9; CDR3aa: CASSLSQGDRANYGYTF; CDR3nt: TGTGCCAGCAGCTTATCGCAGGGGGATCGGGCTAACTATGGCTACACCTTC
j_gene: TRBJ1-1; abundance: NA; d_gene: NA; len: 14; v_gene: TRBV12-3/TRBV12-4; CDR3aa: CASSSRGRNTEAFF; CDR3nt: TGTGCCAGCAGTTCCAGGGGACGGAACACTGAAGCTTTCTTT
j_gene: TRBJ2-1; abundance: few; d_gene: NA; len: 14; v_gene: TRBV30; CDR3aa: CAWTRTRGTDEQFF; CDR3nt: TGTGCCTGGACCCGTACCCGTGGGACCGATGAGCAGTTCTTC
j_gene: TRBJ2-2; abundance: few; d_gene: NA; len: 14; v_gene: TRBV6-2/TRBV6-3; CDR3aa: CASKAGYEAGELFF; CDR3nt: TGTGCCAGCAAGGCCGGGTATGAAGCCGGGGAGCTGTTTTTT
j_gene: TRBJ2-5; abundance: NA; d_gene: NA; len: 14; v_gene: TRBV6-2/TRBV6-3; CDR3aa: CASTLDIRQETQYF; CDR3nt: TGTGCCAGCACCTTGGACATCCGACAAGAGACCCAGTACTTC
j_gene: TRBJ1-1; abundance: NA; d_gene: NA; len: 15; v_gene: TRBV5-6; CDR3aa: CASSLGGQWGTEAFF; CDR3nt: TGTGCCAGCAGCTTGGGAGGACAATGGGGCACTGAAGCTTTCTTT
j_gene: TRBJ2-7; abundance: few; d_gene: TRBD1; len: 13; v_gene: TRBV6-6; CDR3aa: CASGWTGDDEQYF; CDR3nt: TGTGCCAGCGGGTGGACAGGCGACGACGAGCAGTACTTC
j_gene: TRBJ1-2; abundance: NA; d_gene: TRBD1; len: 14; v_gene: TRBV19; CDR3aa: CASSPTGTGRGYTF; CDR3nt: TGTGCCAGTAGTCCCACCGGGACAGGGCGCGGCTACACCTTC
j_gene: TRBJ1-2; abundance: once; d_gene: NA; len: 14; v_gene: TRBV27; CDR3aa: CASRLHEGSYGYTF; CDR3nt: TGTGCCAGCAGACTCCACGAAGGGAGCTATGGCTACACCTTC
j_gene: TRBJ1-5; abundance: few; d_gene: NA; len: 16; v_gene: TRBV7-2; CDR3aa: CASSASLSEGNQPQHF; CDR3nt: TGTGCCAGCAGCGCAAGTCTGAGCGAAGGCAATCAGCCCCAGCATTTT
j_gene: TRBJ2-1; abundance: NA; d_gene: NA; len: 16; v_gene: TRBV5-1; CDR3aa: CASSLDRDSLNNEQFF; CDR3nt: TGCGCCAGCAGCTTAGACCGGGATTCGCTTAACAATGAGCAGTTCTTC
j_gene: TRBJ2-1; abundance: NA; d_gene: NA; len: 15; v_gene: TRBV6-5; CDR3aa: CASSYTGGSYNEQFF; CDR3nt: TGTGCCAGCAGTTACACCGGGGGCTCCTACAATGAGCAGTTCTTC
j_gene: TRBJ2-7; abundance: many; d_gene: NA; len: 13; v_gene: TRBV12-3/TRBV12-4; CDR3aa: CASSWGQAYEQYF; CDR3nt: TGTGCCAGCAGTTGGGGACAAGCCTACGAGCAGTACTTC
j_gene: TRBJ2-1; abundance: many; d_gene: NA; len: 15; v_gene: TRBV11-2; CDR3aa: CASSFDGSLGYEQFF; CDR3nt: TGTGCCAGCAGCTTTGACGGGTCCCTGGGCTATGAGCAGTTCTTC
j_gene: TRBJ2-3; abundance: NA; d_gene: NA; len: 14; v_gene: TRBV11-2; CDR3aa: CASSLAFQTDTQYF; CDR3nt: TGTGCCAGCAGCTTAGCCTTTCAAACAGATACGCAGTATTTT
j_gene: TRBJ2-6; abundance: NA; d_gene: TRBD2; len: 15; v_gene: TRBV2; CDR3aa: CASTREGSGANVLTF; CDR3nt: TGTGCCAGCACCAGGGAGGGCTCTGGGGCCAACGTCCTGACTTTC
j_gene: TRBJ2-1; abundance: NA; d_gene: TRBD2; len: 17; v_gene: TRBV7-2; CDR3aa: CASSLGGRTSMSGEQFF; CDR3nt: TGTGCCAGCAGCTTAGGCGGGCGGACTAGCATGTCCGGCGAGCAGTTCTTC
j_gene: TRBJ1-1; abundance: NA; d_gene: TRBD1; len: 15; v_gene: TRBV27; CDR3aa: CASSSHRTGDTEAFF; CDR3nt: TGTGCCAGCAGTTCCCACCGGACAGGGGACACTGAAGCTTTCTTT